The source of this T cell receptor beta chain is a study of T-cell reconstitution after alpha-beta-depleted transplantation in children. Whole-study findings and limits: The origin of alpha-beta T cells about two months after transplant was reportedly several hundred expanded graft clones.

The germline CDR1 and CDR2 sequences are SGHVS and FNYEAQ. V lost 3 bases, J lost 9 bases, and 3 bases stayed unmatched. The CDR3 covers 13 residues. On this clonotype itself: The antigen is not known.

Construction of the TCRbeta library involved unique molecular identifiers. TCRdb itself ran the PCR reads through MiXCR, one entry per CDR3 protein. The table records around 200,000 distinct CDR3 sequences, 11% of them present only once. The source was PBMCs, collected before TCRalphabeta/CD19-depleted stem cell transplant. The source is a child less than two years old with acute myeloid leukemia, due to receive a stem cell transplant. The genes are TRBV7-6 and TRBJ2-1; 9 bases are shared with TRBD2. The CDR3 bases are TGTGCCAGCAGCTTCGGGACTAGCAGTGAGCAGTTCTTC. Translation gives CASSFGTSSEQFF.